These 8 T cell receptor beta chains were all obtained from the same sample, sequenced in a study of neoadjuvant anti-PD-1 for oral cavity cancer. As to time point: after neoadjuvant nivolumab, at surgical resection. TCRdb keeps only in-frame clones here, not all; method: immunoSEQ multiplex PCR. The sample lists some 61,000 clones; approximately 85% were seen once. Sequences were derived from PBMCs, sampled after nivolumab (anti-PD-1) treatment. The source is a person aged 35-79 years with oral cavity squamous cell carcinoma.

V is TRBV6-5 and J is TRBJ2-3; 8 positions match TRBD2. V dropped 1 base and J dropped 1; count of bases not matched to a gene: 4. This CDR3 spans 16 amino acids. Germline V gives CDR1 MNHEY, CDR2 SVGAGI. CDR3 amino acids: CASSYFSGGGTDTQYF. CDR3 bases: TGTGCCAGCAGTTACTTCTCGGGAGGGGGCACAGATACGCAGTATTTT.

The sample holds many counts of this clone. The chain is built from TRBV30 and TRBJ1-5; 9 nucleotides align to TRBD1. J gave up 8 bases and V 0 bases, and 8 bases lay outside the gene matches. The CDR3 sequence is 15 residues long. Per the germline V gene, CDR1 is GTSNPN and CDR2 is SVGIG (reference sequence). The CDR3 sequence: CAWSVRDREIKPQHF. In DNA, the CDR3 is TGTGCCTGGAGTGTAAGGGACAGGGAGATTAAGCCCCAGCATTTT.

This chain links TRBV5-6 with TRBJ1-3, with D unclear. The germline gives CDR1 SGHDT, CDR2 YYEEEE. The CDR3 loop spans 17 amino acids. The ends were cut back, 4 bases at V and 0 bases at J, with 17 bases in the middle. CDR3 region: CASSAPGLQFSGNTIYF. The CDR3 region has the DNA TGTGCCAGCAGCGCACCGGGCCTCCAATTCTCTGGAAACACCATATATTTT. The variable domain in full, with the rest retrieved from reference TRBV5-6 and TRBJ1-3, is DAGVTQSPTHLIKTRGQQVTLRCSPKSGHDTVSWYQQALGQGPQFIFQYYEEEERQRGNFPDRFSGHQFPNYSSELNVNALLLGDSALYLCASSAPGLQFSGNTIYFGEGSWLTVV.

This clone appeared a single time. The chain joins TRBV2 to TRBJ1-2; the match to TRBD1 covers 9 bases. Germline V CDR1 and CDR2: SNHLY, FYNNEI. CDR3 size: 14 residues. V shed 6 bases and J 4 bases; nucleotides not matched to a gene: 6. The CDR3 is CASSRTGEGYGYTF. In DNA form, the CDR3 reads TGTGCCAGCAGCCGGACAGGGGAGGGCTATGGCTACACCTTC.

This clone was seen more than once but under ten times. This rearrangement joins TRBV11-2 to TRBJ2-1; 9 bases are a match to TRBD2. The germline CDR1 and CDR2 sequences are SGHAT and FQNNGV. Unmatched junction bases numbered 1, after V lost 0 bases and J lost 4 bases. The CDR3 extends over 15 amino acids. CDR3 in amino acids: CASSLEAGGYNEQFF. DNA for the CDR3: TGTGCCAGCAGCTTAGAGGCGGGAGGGTACAATGAGCAGTTCTTC.

V gene TRBV7-9 combines with J gene TRBJ1-3; D call uncertain. CDR3 length equals 14 residues. The V end was cut by 10 bases, the J end by 0 bases, with 13 bases between. The germline CDR1 and CDR2 sequences are SEHNR and FQNEAQ (reference sequence). The CDR3 region is CATPIDDSGNTIYF. The CDR3 coding sequence is TGTGCCACCCCAATCGACGACTCTGGAAACACCATATATTTT.

This clone has a handful of counts. The chain links TRBV7-8 to TRBJ2-7; tentatively, D is TRBD2 (5 bases). This CDR3 is built from 15 residues. Germline-derived CDR1 and CDR2 are SGHVS and FQNEAQ. V was pared by 4 bases and J by 0 bases, with 13 bases between. This CDR3 reads CASSYPPAASYEQYF. For the CDR3, the DNA is TGTGCCAGCAGCTATCCCCCAGCGGCCTCCTACGAGCAGTACTTC.

This clone was counted only a few times. The chain recombines TRBV7-9 with TRBJ2-7, with D perhaps matching TRBD2 (7 bases). Germline V gene sequence: CDR1 SEHNR, CDR2 FQNEAQ (reference sequence). Trimming pared 6 bases from V and 0 bases from J, leaving 15 bases between. The CDR3 extends over 15 amino acids. The chain's CDR3 is CASSYTGGPSYEQYF. The CDR3 bases are TGTGCCAGCAGTTATACGGGGGGCCCCTCCTACGAGCAGTACTTC.